Listed below are T cell receptor beta chains from one sample, sequenced in a study of cytomegalovirus exposure and HLA in healthy donors. Only in-frame clones appear in the TCRdb table, and some are missing; sequencing was by immunoSEQ multiplex PCR. Of 200,000 to 300,000 clones in the sample, around 91% were seen once. Sequencing input: PBMCs. Receptor source: a woman aged 25 to 39 in good health and CMV-seronegative. The CDR3 runs from the conserved cysteine through the conserved F or W. The D gene is left open where the match is weak. A clone size is listed for some rows: how often the clone was seen (once, few, many), or a class if it is expanded.

D	V	size	J	CDR3	DNA
-	TRBV7-9	once	TRBJ1-1	CASSLAPNTEAFF	TGTGCCAGCAGCTTAGCCCCGAACACTGAAGCTTTCTTT
-	TRBV9	-	TRBJ2-6	CASSSRTSSGANVLTF	TGTGCCAGCAGCTCTCGGACTTCCTCTGGGGCCAACGTCCTGACTTTC
-	TRBV5-1	few	TRBJ2-3	CASSLWGDTDTQYF	TGCGCCAGCAGCTTGTGGGGTGACACAGATACGCAGTATTTT
-	TRBV5-8	-	TRBJ2-7	CASKHIRESTYEQYF	TGTGCCAGCAAGCATATCAGGGAGTCAACCTACGAGCAGTACTTC
-	TRBV19	-	TRBJ1-5	CASSTWDAENQPQHF	TGTGCCAGTAGTACCTGGGACGCAGAAAATCAGCCCCAGCATTTT
TRBD2	TRBV7-3	-	TRBJ2-7	CASSTDELAGAGYEQYF	TGTGCCAGCAGCACCGACGAACTAGCGGGCGCCGGTTACGAGCAGTACTTC
TRBD2	TRBV9	once	TRBJ2-7	CASSGPSGSDEQYF	TGTGCCAGCAGCGGACCTAGCGGGAGTGACGAGCAGTACTTC
TRBD1	TRBV28	-	TRBJ1-5	CASSLPGTGVTIRSNQPQHF	TGTGCCAGCAGTCTACCAGGGACAGGGGTGACTATAAGGAGCAATCAGCCCCAGCATTTT
TRBD1	TRBV6-5	-	TRBJ1-1	CASSIGQGGTEAFF	TGTGCCAGCAGTATTGGACAGGGAGGTACTGAAGCTTTCTTT
TRBD2	TRBV5-6	-	TRBJ2-1	CASSLGLAGVTSYNEQFF	TGTGCCAGCAGCCTGGGACTAGCGGGAGTAACCTCCTACAATGAGCAGTTCTTC
-	TRBV7-2	-	TRBJ1-1	CASSLVVGVNTEAFF	TGTGCCAGCAGCTTAGTTGTGGGCGTAAACACTGAAGCTTTCTTT
-	TRBV7-2	-	TRBJ1-1	CASSLGGAHEAFF	TGTGCCAGCAGCTTAGGAGGGGCTCATGAAGCTTTCTTT
TRBD1	TRBV7-9	-	TRBJ2-7	CASSTDRSYEQYF	TGTGCCAGCAGCACGGACAGGTCCTACGAGCAGTACTTC
-	TRBV28	-	TRBJ2-3	CASSLVSGGNQGTQYF	TGTGCCAGCAGTTTAGTAAGCGGTGGAAATCAGGGGACGCAGTATTTT
-	TRBV5-6	-	TRBJ2-3	CASSTSRTQYF	TGTGCCAGCAGCACCTCGCGGACGCAGTATTTT
TRBD2	TRBV6-5	-	TRBJ2-7	CASSYERGSSYEQYF	TGTGCCAGCAGTTACGAGCGGGGGAGCTCCTACGAGCAGTACTTC
-	TRBV28	-	TRBJ2-7	CASSSGTVKEEQYF	TGTGCCAGCAGTTCCGGGACGGTAAAGGAGGAGCAGTACTTC
TRBD1	TRBV4-3	-	TRBJ2-7	CASSQDTQGAYEQYF	TGCGCCAGCAGCCAAGATACTCAGGGGGCCTACGAGCAGTACTTC
-	TRBV7-2	-	TRBJ2-3	CASSILARGDTQYF	TGTGCCAGCAGCATCCTAGCGCGTGGGGATACGCAGTATTTT
-	TRBV19	-	TRBJ2-1	CASSIDAYNEQFF	TGTGCCAGTAGTATAGACGCCTACAATGAGCAGTTCTTC
TRBD1	TRBV25-1	-	TRBJ2-7	CASSEWGQGAPYEQYF	TGTGCCAGCAGTGAATGGGGACAGGGAGCACCCTACGAGCAGTACTTC
TRBD1	TRBV27	-	TRBJ2-3	CASRSGTGGIYTQYF	TGTGCCAGCAGGTCCGGGACAGGGGGCATTTATACGCAGTATTTT
TRBD1	TRBV9	-	TRBJ1-1	CASSPTGVLVEAFF	TGTGCCAGCAGCCCGACAGGGGTTCTGGTTGAAGCTTTCTTT
-	TRBV6-1	-	TRBJ1-2	CASSEWGPGYGTDGYTF	TGTGCCAGCAGTGAATGGGGGCCAGGGTATGGGACGGATGGCTACACCTTC
TRBD2	TRBV2	-	TRBJ2-2	CASSELLAETAGELFF	TGTGCCAGCAGTGAATTACTAGCGGAAACGGCCGGGGAGCTGTTTTTT
-	TRBV19	once	TRBJ1-1	CASSIGARGLMNTEAFF	TGTGCCAGTAGTATTGGGGCCCGCGGCCTTATGAACACTGAAGCTTTCTTT
-	TRBV5-1	-	TRBJ2-5	CASSPGIETQYF	TGCGCAAGCAGCCCGGGAATCGAGACCCAGTACTTC
TRBD2	TRBV19	-	TRBJ2-7	CASSRTGTSGTYEQYF	TGTGCCAGTAGTAGAACCGGGACTAGCGGCACCTACGAGCAGTACTTC
-	TRBV27	-	TRBJ2-1	CASSFQGRSNEQFF	TGTGCCAGCAGTTTTCAGGGACGGAGCAATGAGCAGTTCTTC
TRBD1	TRBV4-1	-	TRBJ2-5	CASSQTPGQGETQYF	TGCGCCAGCAGCCAAACCCCGGGACAGGGAGAGACCCAGTACTTC
-	TRBV25-1	-	TRBJ2-7	CASSEWYEQYF	TGTGCCAGCAGTGAATGGTACGAGCAGTACTTC
-	TRBV5-1	-	TRBJ2-2	CASSRSGEGTGELFF	TGCGCCAGCAGCCGTAGCGGAGAGGGCACCGGGGAGCTGTTTTTT